This TCR beta chain is from a study of blood T cell repertoires in COVID-19. As for the study in general: Both acute and convalescent COVID-19 samples were obtained from the United States, Italy and Spain. In each case, the material was cDNA or gDNA derived from T cells, B-cell-depleted T cells, or PBMCs.

Per the authors' pipeline: Estimation of nucleated cell counts relied on the amplification of reference gene primers. The repertoire was sequenced with immunoSEQ multiplex PCR; TCRdb's copy has only in-frame clones and lacks some. That table furnishes V, J and clone size, whereas the DNA furnished D and trimming. The sample has tens of thousands of clones, about four fifths seen once. Per germline, CDR1 MNHNS and CDR2 SASEGT. The ends lost 3 bases at V and 5 bases at J; junction bases unmatched: 8. The CDR3 sequence is 16 residues long. This clone was seen a few times. Sequenced material: peripheral blood. V usage is TRBV6-1 and J usage is TRBJ1-4; 8 bases agree with TRBD1. The receptor comes from a man at least 80 years old with acute or convalescent COVID-19. The chain's CDR3 is CASSDSRRTGNEKLFF. In nucleotides, the CDR3 is TGTGCCAGCAGTGATTCACGGAGGACAGGGAATGAAAAACTGTTTTTT.